The source of this TCR beta chain is a study of blood T cell repertoires in COVID-19. Study in general: The analysed material was cDNA or gDNA that came from T cells, B-cell-depleted T cells, or PBMCs.

This CDR3 has 16 amino acids. V was shortened by 5 bases and J by 1 base, with 16 bases between the two germline ends. Germline V gene lookup returns CDR1 LNHDA and CDR2 SQIVND (reference sequence). Sequencing was performed with immunoSEQ multiplex PCR; in TCRdb, only in-frame clones are kept and a portion is missing. This table holds about 69,000 clones, about 86% found once. This chain links TRBV19 with TRBJ2-3; D might be TRBD2 (6 bases). Sequencing used peripheral blood. The sequence derives from a middle-aged man with COVID-19, enrolled during active disease. The CDR3 reads CASSAQGGGGTDTQYF. The DNA of the CDR3 is TGTGCCAGTAGTGCCCAAGGAGGAGGGGGCACAGATACGCAGTATTTT.